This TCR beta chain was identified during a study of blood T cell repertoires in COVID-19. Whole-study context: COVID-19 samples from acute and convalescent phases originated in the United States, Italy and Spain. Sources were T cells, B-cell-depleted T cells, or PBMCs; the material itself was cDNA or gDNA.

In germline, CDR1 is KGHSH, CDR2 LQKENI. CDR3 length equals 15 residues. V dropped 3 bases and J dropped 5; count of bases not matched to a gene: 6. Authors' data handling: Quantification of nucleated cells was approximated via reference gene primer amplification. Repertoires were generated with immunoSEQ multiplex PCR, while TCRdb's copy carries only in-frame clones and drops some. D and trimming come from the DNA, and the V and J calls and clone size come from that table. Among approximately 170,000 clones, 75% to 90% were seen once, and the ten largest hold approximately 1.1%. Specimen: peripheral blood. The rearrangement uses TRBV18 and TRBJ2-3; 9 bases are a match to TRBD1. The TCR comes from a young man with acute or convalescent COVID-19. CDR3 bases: TGTGCCAGCTCACCCGGACAGGGGTCTGGAGATACGCAGTATTTT. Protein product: CASSPGQGSGDTQYF.